Listed below are T cell receptor beta chains from one sample, sequenced in a study. MiXCR was run by TCRdb on the 5' RACE reads, yielding one entry per CDR3 protein. This table holds 25,000 to 40,000 distinct CDR3 sequences, 20% to 30% found once. Material: naive CD4+ T cells sorted from a lymph node. All receptors derive from a female donor with breast cancer. Both conserved end residues are part of each CDR3.

TRBJ2-5,TRBV7-3,CASSPQQGETQYF
TRBJ2-2,TRBV2,CASSVLRENTGELFF
TRBJ2-1,TRBV24-1,CATSEIGDEQFF
TRBJ1-1,TRBV18,CASSPRAGQGTEAFF
TRBJ2-7,TRBV7-8,CASRLKDRSQQYF
TRBJ2-7,TRBV5-1,CASSLAASGRGYEQYF
TRBJ1-4,TRBV5-1,CASSFGILRLEQNEKLFF
TRBJ1-5,TRBV2,CASSAGVENQPQHF
TRBJ1-1,TRBV7-9,CASRPPRAPGAFF
TRBJ2-2,TRBV4-1,CASSQLRQGRTGELFF
TRBJ2-7,TRBV4-1,CASSQAPGGPYEQYF
TRBJ1-4,TRBV4-2,CASSQDPGFGRSYEKLFF
TRBJ2-3,TRBV15,CATSRVKRDTQYF
TRBJ2-1,TRBV20-1,CSARDNNEQFF
TRBJ2-1,TRBV7-9,CASSLRPDNEQFF
TRBJ1-5,TRBV20-1,CSARDREFGQPQHF
TRBJ1-2,TRBV4-1,CASSQDPSGYTF
TRBJ2-5,TRBV6-5,CASSYSRGNRETQYF
TRBJ2-3,TRBV7-2,CASSSQPGDTQYF
TRBJ2-5,TRBV4-1,CASSHLDGQETQYF
TRBJ2-5,TRBV9,CASSADWGAQETQYF
TRBJ2-7,TRBV6-2/TRBV6-3,CASSYSGTYEQYF
TRBJ1-1,TRBV5-1,CASSLAGYTEAFF
TRBJ1-3,TRBV12-3/TRBV12-4,CASGEGTAVTGNTIYF
TRBJ2-4,TRBV3-1,CASSQVRTAGGYKNIQYF
TRBJ2-7,TRBV20-1,CSARNPRRTIYEQYF
TRBJ2-2,TRBV7-9,CASSLETGPGELFF
TRBJ2-3,TRBV5-1,CASSLVAVSTDTQYF
TRBJ2-1,TRBV6-5,CASRTGTDYNEQFF
TRBJ2-5,TRBV20-1,CSAGLAVGEETQYF
TRBJ2-3,TRBV6-2/TRBV6-3,CASIKQLGGDTQYF
TRBJ1-5,TRBV27,CASSLDRDGNQPQHF
TRBJ2-2,TRBV14,CATQLDTGELFF
TRBJ2-1,TRBV5-6,CTSSRGGLGNEQFF
TRBJ1-2,TRBV27,CASSGRDTYHGYTF
TRBJ1-6,TRBV12-3/TRBV12-4,CASSFNRENSPLHF
TRBJ1-2,TRBV3-1,CASSHGGTRANYGYTF
TRBJ1-5,TRBV4-1,CASSQDQRGQPQHF
TRBJ1-1,TRBV3-1,CASSRDRDRAGEAFF
TRBJ2-7,TRBV27,CASSPGTDYEQYF
TRBJ2-2,TRBV24-1,CATSGTPPRNTGELFF
TRBJ2-3,TRBV18,CASSPMADTDTQYF